Below, 2 T cell receptor beta chains from the same sample are listed, as sequenced in a study of cytomegalovirus exposure and HLA in healthy donors. Use of 60 Vbeta and 13 Jbeta primers characterized the PCR. Assay used: immunoSEQ multiplex PCR; TCRdb lists only in-frame clones, some missing. The sample has 180,000 or so clones; 55% to 75% are singletons. The sample comprised PBMCs. The receptors come from a human donor in good health.

This clone was recorded only once. The genes are TRBV10-3 and TRBJ2-5; 10 positions match TRBD1. The V segment lost 6 bases and the J segment 5 bases; nucleotides outside the gene matches: 6. CDR3 size: 14 residues. Germline values: CDR1 ENHRY, CDR2 SYGVKD. CDR3 loop: CAISGTGEGETQYF. CDR3 sequence (DNA): TGTGCCATCAGCGGGACAGGGGAGGGTGAGACCCAGTACTTC.

V is TRBV13 and J is TRBJ2-2; D perhaps matches TRBD1 (5 bases). This CDR3 contains 16 residues. Germline CDR1 reads PRHDT; CDR2 reads FYEKMQ (reference sequence). V lost 2 bases, J lost 4 bases, and 14 bases lay in between. The CDR3 spells CASSLRAGKGTGELFF. The CDR3 coding sequence is TGTGCCAGCAGCTTAAGGGCAGGGAAGGGCACCGGGGAGCTGTTTTTT. The variable domain in full, completed from reference TRBV13 and TRBJ2-2, reads AAGVIQSPRHLIKEKRETATLKCYPIPRHDTVYWYQQGPGQDPQFLISFYEKMQSDKGSIPDRFSAQQFSDYHSELNMSSLELGDSALYFCASSLRAGKGTGELFFGEGSRLTVL.